This T cell receptor beta chain was retrieved from a study of shared clonotypes between healthy human individuals. The study's findings and limits: Non-shared clonotypes displayed generation probabilities falling below those of clonotypes present in all four donors. The diversity represented, both genetic and in exposure history, was limited by few donors.

A note on this clone: The antigen is not known.

As defined, naive CD8 cells were CD45RO-negative and positively selected for CCR7, with terminally differentiated effector memory CD45RA+ cells excluded. With 5 bases removed from V and 4 bases from J, the gap between germline ends came to 15 bases. This CDR3 has 15 residues. CDR1 is MNHNS, CDR2 SASEGT, per germline. Profiling relied on immunoSEQ multiplex PCR, and the TCRdb table lists in-frame clones only, not all of them. This repertoire shows about 2,100,000 clones, about 92% found once; its top ten account for under 2%. The TCR sequence derives from a man between 18 and 35 years old in good health. Some clones in this sample may be carry-over from other donors' samples. Material: naive CD8+ T cells from PBMCs. The J gene is TRBJ2-1, the V gene TRBV6-1; perhaps TRBD1 as D (6 bases). The CDR3, as DNA: TGTGCCAGCAGTACAGGGCGCACCCCTTACAATGAGCAGTTCTTC. Translating it yields CASSTGRTPYNEQFF.